A single sample is the source of the 15 T cell receptor beta chains below, sequenced in a study of a mutant IDH1 vaccine in newly diagnosed glioma. Sequencing used immunoSEQ multiplex PCR; TCRdb keeps in-frame clones, though not all of them. The profile shows roughly 43,000 clones, 82% of them singletons. These receptors have no known antigen. Indicated time point: week 47, end of study. The content of each vaccine dose was 300 ug of mutant IDH1 20-mer peptide, and topical imiquimod accompanied it. Sequencing was performed on PBMCs, taken from a glioma patient whose treatment included an IDH1 peptide vaccine. The source of these receptors is a man between 18 and 35 years old with glioma. Some clones in this sample may be carry-over from other donors' samples.

This clone was detected a few times. The chain employs TRBV19 and TRBJ1-1; the D is unclear. The CDR3 has 13 amino acids. Germline V gene sequence: CDR1 LNHDA, CDR2 SQIVND (reference sequence). The ends were cut back, 5 bases at V and 2 bases at J, with 9 bases in the middle. For the CDR3, the DNA is TGTGCCAGTAGTTTTGGCAGCAACACTGAAGCTTTCTTT. As protein: CASSFGSNTEAFF.

The chain is built from TRBV13 and TRBJ2-7, with 9 positions matching TRBD1. CDR3 length: 15 residues. The junction had 11 bases not matched to a gene; V was cut back by 5 bases and J by 6 bases. Per germline, CDR1 PRHDT and CDR2 FYEKMQ (reference sequence). In nucleotides, the CDR3 is TGTGCCAGCAGCGCCAGGGGACAGGGACATCTCGAGCAGTACTTC. It translates to CASSARGQGHLEQYF.

The chain links TRBV29-1 to TRBJ2-5, with 10 bases matching TRBD2. CDR3 length: 15 amino acids. V lost 0 bases to trimming and J lost 5 bases; unmatched junction nucleotides: 6. CDR1 and CDR2 (germline): SQVTM, ANQGSEA. The CDR3: CSVEESGRAAETQYF. The CDR3 nucleotides are TGCAGCGTTGAAGAAAGCGGGAGGGCCGCGGAGACCCAGTACTTC.

This chain joins TRBV28 and TRBJ2-1, with D hard to call. The CDR3 extends over 14 amino acids. The V gene's germline CDR1 is MDHEN and CDR2 SYDVKM. Trimming pared 3 bases from V and 1 base from J, leaving 7 bases between. For the CDR3, the DNA is TGTGCCAGCAGTTTTGAACAGTCCTACAATGAGCAGTTCTTC. Amino acids: CASSFEQSYNEQFF.

This clone has just a few counts. J is TRBJ1-1 and V is TRBV29-1, with TRBD1 matching 7 bases. CDR3 length: 14 amino acids. Trimming removed 1 base from V and 3 bases from J; junction bases left unmatched: 5. From germline, CDR1 is SQVTM and CDR2 ANQGSEA. The CDR3 nucleotides read TGCAGCGTTGAAGGGGACAGACTGCACACTGAAGCTTTCTTT. Amino acids: CSVEGDRLHTEAFF.

This clone was seen only a few times. The V gene is TRBV5-1, the J gene TRBJ1-1, with a possible D match to TRBD1 (6 bases). In germline, CDR1 is SGHRS, CDR2 YFSETQ. The CDR3 is made up of 16 amino acids. Between the trimmed V and J ends, which lost 1 base and 0 bases, there was a span of 13 bases. The CDR3 sequence: CASSLKTGVMNTEAFF. The CDR3 nucleotides read TGCGCCAGCAGCTTGAAGACAGGAGTCATGAACACTGAAGCTTTCTTT.

The V and J genes are TRBV6-5 and TRBJ1-2; 7 bases map to TRBD1. After removal of 7 bases from V and 6 bases from J, the junction contained 8 bases not matched to a gene. The CDR3 sequence is 13 residues long. The germline gives CDR1 MNHEY, CDR2 SVGAGI. The CDR3: CASNSQGFNGYTF. As DNA, the CDR3 is TGTGCCAGCAACTCACAGGGGTTCAATGGCTACACCTTC.

The chain recombines TRBV27 with TRBJ1-1; D call uncertain. Germline V gives CDR1 MNHEY, CDR2 SMNVEV (reference sequence). With 3 bases removed from V and 1 base from J, the gap between germline ends came to 6 bases. The CDR3 loop spans 13 amino acids. CDR3 in DNA: TGTGCCAGCAGTTTCATTACGAACACTGAAGCTTTCTTT. The encoded protein is CASSFITNTEAFF.

This clone has a single count. The V call is TRBV5-4, the J call TRBJ2-7; TRBD1 or TRBD2 may be the D gene (6 bases each). This CDR3 comprises 14 residues. The V end was cut by 4 bases, the J end by 2 bases, with 13 bases between. Germline CDR1 and CDR2: SGHNT and YYREEE (reference sequence). CDR3 nucleotide sequence: TGTGCCAGCAGCCTTAGGGGGGACACCTACGAGCAGTACTTC. This codes for CASSLRGDTYEQYF.

J is TRBJ2-7 and V is TRBV7-9, with 8 bases aligning to TRBD2. V lost 4 bases, J lost 6 bases, and 2 bases stayed unmatched. CDR1 and CDR2 from the germline V gene are SEHNR and FQNEAQ (reference sequence). The CDR3 spans 12 residues. The CDR3 sequence is CASSSGGVEQYF. The DNA for the CDR3 is TGTGCCAGCAGCTCCGGGGGGGTCGAGCAGTACTTC. The full variable domain, with the rest looked up from reference TRBV7-9 and TRBJ2-7, is DTGVSQNPRHKITKRGQNVTFRCDPISEHNRLYWYRQTLGQGPEFLTYFQNEAQLEKSRLLSDRFSAERPKGSFSTLEIQRTEQGDSAMYLCASSSGGVEQYFGPGTRLTVT.

This clone came up a few times. This chain joins TRBV4-3 and TRBJ2-1; weak D call: TRBD2 (7 bases). With 0 bases removed from V and 7 bases from J, the gap between germline ends came to 13 bases. This CDR3 is 15 amino acids long. CDR1 LGHNA and CDR2 YSLEER come from the germline V gene. The CDR3 loop reads CASSQDRGAGNEQFF. The CDR3 coding sequence is TGCGCCAGCAGCCAAGATCGGGGGGCTGGGAATGAGCAGTTCTTC.

This chain links TRBV6-5 with TRBJ1-1; D is unresolved. The CDR3 is 13 residues long. CDR1 is MNHEY and CDR2 is SVGAGI in the germline V gene. Between the trimmed V and J ends, which lost 0 bases and 4 bases, there was a span of 6 bases. Here the CDR3 DNA reads TGTGCCAGCAGTTACTCTCAGGCCACTGAAGCTTTCTTT. Translating gives CASSYSQATEAFF.

The chain recombines TRBV30 with TRBJ1-2; D is perhaps TRBD1 (6 bases). The ends were cut back, 1 base at V and 0 bases at J, with 12 bases in the middle. The CDR3 sequence is 15 residues long. Germline values: CDR1 GTSNPN, CDR2 SVGIG (reference sequence). As DNA, the CDR3 is TGTGCCTGGAGTGCGTGGACAGACTCTAACTATGGCTACACCTTC. This codes for CAWSAWTDSNYGYTF.

Comment on this clone: Other DNA sequences from this sample encode an identical CDR3 as well. The V and J genes are TRBV5-1 and TRBJ1-1, with a tentative D call TRBD1 (5 bases). Trimming stripped 4 bases from V and 1 base from J, with 8 bases between. This CDR3 contains 13 residues. Germline loops: CDR1 SGHRS, CDR2 YFSETQ. Here the CDR3 reads CASSRGGNTEAFF. The CDR3 bases are TGCGCCAGCAGCCGCGGGGGGAACACTGAAGCTTTCTTT.

This clone was detected only a few times. The chain carries TRBV15 and TRBJ1-1; 11 positions match TRBD1. The CDR3 totals 14 residues. Per germline, CDR1 LNHNV and CDR2 YYDKDF (reference sequence). V shed 4 bases, J shed 5 bases, and the junction held 3 bases outside the gene matches. The DNA for the CDR3 is TGTGCCACCAGCACAGGGACAGGGGGTACTGAAGCTTTCTTT. It yields the protein CATSTGTGGTEAFF.